These T cell receptor beta chains were read from a single sample in a study of molecular identifiers for immune sequencing clone quantification. One entry per CDR3 protein, called by TCRdb with MiXCR from the PCR reads. Here the sample spans over 85,000 distinct CDR3 sequences, 25% being singletons. Source material: naive CD8+ T cells from blood, with Jurkat cell RNA spiked in. These receptors were taken from a human donor in good health. Some libraries in this study had Jurkat cell RNA spiked in. The conserved cysteine and the conserved F or W are not part of the CDR3 here. The size of a clone is reported for some rows only, either as once, few or many, or as a class for expanded clones.

many,TRBV7-9,TRBJ2-3,ASSLDLGTQY
many,TRBV12-5,TRBJ1-1,ASGLAYGPRAPEAF
many,TRBV24-1,TRBJ2-1,ATSLQDSLDEQF
many,TRBV19,TRBJ2-3,ASSTLGTDTQY
-,TRBV12-3/TRBV12-4,TRBJ2-5,ASQRRQETQY
few,TRBV4-3,TRBJ1-6,ASSQDLPLRGNSPLH
many,TRBV12-3/TRBV12-4,TRBJ2-3,ASSLFTLDTQY
many,TRBV27,TRBJ1-5,ASRQQGDSNQPQH
many,TRBV4-1,TRBJ2-1,ASSGAGADEQF
-,TRBV19,TRBJ2-7,ASSLAGADYEQY
few,TRBV15,TRBJ1-4,ATSIGHRAPNEKLF
many,TRBV13,TRBJ1-3,ASSPGQGALGSGNTIY
-,TRBV11-2,TRBJ2-7,ASTREALTTYEQY
-,TRBV11-3,TRBJ2-1,ASSSTPGTEYNEQF